Each of the 19 T cell receptor beta chains below was sequenced from the same sample in a study of blood T cell repertoires in COVID-19. The protocol was immunoSEQ multiplex PCR, while the TCRdb copy is restricted to in-frame clones and leaves out a portion. The sample holds some 170,000 clones, about 87% seen once. The source material was peripheral blood. The receptors originated from a woman between 65 and 79 years old with COVID-19, enrolled during active disease.

This clone has only one observation. The rearrangement links TRBV28 to TRBJ1-1; 7 bases are a match to TRBD1. The CDR3 covers 12 residues. From germline, CDR1 is MDHEN and CDR2 SYDVKM. The trim removed 4 bases at V and 10 bases at J, leaving 6 bases unmatched. The CDR3 DNA reads TGTGCCAGCAGTTCACAGGGGTATCGAGCTTTCTTT. It codes for CASSSQGYRAFF.

This chain uses TRBV5-4 with TRBJ2-5, with TRBD2 identical over 8 bases. Germline V gene data show CDR1 as SGHNT and CDR2 as YYREEE (reference sequence). V shed 4 bases and J 5 bases; nucleotides not matched to a gene: 7. The CDR3 totals 14 residues. The CDR3 sequence: CASSRAQREETQYF. The CDR3 DNA sequence: TGTGCCAGCAGCAGAGCTCAGCGGGAGGAGACCCAGTACTTC. Looking up the rest from reference TRBV5-4 and TRBJ2-5 gives the full variable domain: ETGVTQSPTHLIKTRGQQVTLRCSSQSGHNTVSWYQQALGQGPQFIFQYYREEENGRGNFPPRFSGLQFPNYSSELNVNALELDDSALYLCASSRAQREETQYFGPGTRLLVL.

The rearrangement joins TRBV4-1 to TRBJ1-2, with D tentatively TRBD1 (6 bases). V lost 2 bases, J lost 1 base, and 11 bases lay in between. The CDR3 sequence is 15 residues long. Germline V gives CDR1 MGHRA, CDR2 YSYEKL. The CDR3 region has the DNA TGCGCCAGCAGCCAACAGGGGTTTGGTAACTATGGCTACACCTTC. The encoded protein is CASSQQGFGNYGYTF.

The chain combines TRBV4-3 with TRBJ1-6, with a possible D match to TRBD1 (5 bases). The CDR3 is 17 amino acids. The ends were cut back, 0 bases at V and 2 bases at J, with 11 bases in the middle. Germline CDR1 is LGHNA and CDR2 is YSLEER. CDR3 nucleotides: TGCGCCAGCAGCCAAGAAACCAGGGTGACCTATAATTCACCCCTCCACTTT. Amino acids: CASSQETRVTYNSPLHF.

The chain couples TRBV14 to TRBJ1-1; tentative D call: TRBD1 (6 bases). CDR1 is SGHDN, CDR2 FVKESK, per germline. V shed 5 bases and J shed 11 bases, with 18 bases lying between them. This CDR3 contains 13 residues. CDR3 bases: TGTGCCAGCAGCGACCCATGGGGGCTGAGGGCTTTCTTT. Protein: CASSDPWGLRAFF.

This chain uses TRBV2 with TRBJ2-1; TRBD2 agrees at 9 bases. V dropped 5 bases and J dropped 12; count of bases not matched to a gene: 8. Germline V gene lookup returns CDR1 SNHLY and CDR2 FYNNEI. This CDR3 is built from 13 residues. This chain's CDR3 is CASSLRGGLVQFF. In DNA, the CDR3 is TGTGCCAGCAGTTTGCGGGGGGGCTTGGTGCAGTTCTTC. The full variable domain, its missing parts supplied by reference TRBV2 and TRBJ2-1, is EPEVTQTPSHQVTQMGQEVILRCVPISNHLYFYWYRQILGQKVEFLVSFYNNEISEKSEIFDDQFSVERPDGSNFTLKIRSTKLEDSAMYFCASSLRGGLVQFFGPGTRLTVL.

J is TRBJ2-7 and V is TRBV29-1; 12 positions agree with TRBD2. CDR1 SQVTM and CDR2 ANQGSEA come from the germline V gene. The ends lost 5 bases at V and 7 bases at J; junction bases unmatched: 6. CDR3 length: 13 residues. This chain's CDR3 is CSVKTSGSGEQYF. DNA for the CDR3: TGCAGCGTTAAGACTAGCGGGAGCGGAGAGCAGTACTTC.

This clone was found a few times. CDR3 protein: CASSTEQGVQPQHF. The CDR3 coding sequence is TGTGCCAGCAGCACAGAACAGGGTGTCCAGCCCCAGCATTTT. The V and J genes are TRBV7-6 and TRBJ1-5; D perhaps matches TRBD1 (6 bases). The CDR3 is 14 residues long. Trimming stripped 5 bases from V and 7 bases from J, with 15 bases between. Germline loops: CDR1 SGHVS, CDR2 FNYEAQ.

The chain is built from TRBV27 and TRBJ1-6, with 8 bases aligning to TRBD1. V lost 3 bases to trimming and J lost 8 bases; unmatched junction nucleotides: 3. The CDR3 runs 14 residues. In germline, CDR1 is MNHEY, CDR2 SMNVEV (reference sequence). The chain's CDR3 is CASSFRGPYSPLHF. CDR3 DNA: TGTGCCAGCAGTTTCAGGGGGCCCTATTCACCCCTCCACTTT.

The CDR3 DNA follows: TGTGCCAGCAGCGGGGGGACTTTCACAGATACGCAGTATTTT. It encodes CASSGGTFTDTQYF. V is TRBV7-3 and J is TRBJ2-3; possible D gene TRBD2, 6 bases. There are 14 residues in the CDR3. With 5 bases removed from V and 2 bases from J, the gap between germline ends came to 11 bases. Germline values: CDR1 SGHTA, CDR2 FQGTGA.

The chain employs TRBV19 and TRBJ2-1, with 7 bases matching TRBD2. After removal of 5 bases from V and 1 base from J, the junction contained 8 bases not matched to a gene. Per germline, CDR1 LNHDA and CDR2 SQIVND (reference sequence). The CDR3 has 16 amino acids. The CDR3 DNA reads as TGTGCCAGTAGTGCATATAGCGGGCTTTCCTACAATGAGCAGTTCTTC. Protein: CASSAYSGLSYNEQFF.

The V and J genes are TRBV11-2 and TRBJ1-3, with D uncertain. Germline loops: CDR1 SGHAT, CDR2 FQNNGV. This CDR3 comprises 18 residues. Trimming stripped 5 bases from V and 0 bases from J, with 20 bases between. CDR3 nucleotide sequence: TGTGCCAGCAGCGTAGCGACACCGGGATCCAACTCTGGAAACACCATATATTTT. Translated: CASSVATPGSNSGNTIYF.

The rearrangement uses TRBV27 and TRBJ2-5; 8 bases are a match to TRBD2. The germline V gene encodes CDR1 MNHEY and CDR2 SMNVEV (reference sequence). With 3 bases clipped from V and 6 bases from J, the junction kept 3 bases outside the gene matches. The CDR3 has 13 amino acids. DNA for the CDR3: TGTGCCAGCAGTTTCGGGGGGGGCAAGACCCAGTACTTC. Its protein product is CASSFGGGKTQYF.

The genes are TRBV29-1 and TRBJ2-4; TRBD1 matches 9 bases. Germline CDR1 SQVTM, CDR2 ANQGSEA. Germline trimming cut 5 bases from V and 6 bases from J; bases unmatched to any gene: 8. The CDR3 is made up of 14 amino acids. The CDR3 DNA follows: TGCAGCGTTAGGGTGACGGGACAGGGAAACATTCAGTACTTC. Amino acids: CSVRVTGQGNIQYF.

V usage is TRBV9 and J usage is TRBJ2-1; 10 bases are shared with TRBD2. J gave up 0 bases and V 4 bases, and 10 bases lay outside the gene matches. The CDR3 consists of 18 residues. Germline V gene sequence: CDR1 SGDLS, CDR2 YYNGEE. The CDR3 sequence: CASSFGLADLSSYNEQFF. The CDR3 DNA reads as TGTGCCAGCAGCTTCGGACTAGCGGACCTCAGCTCCTACAATGAGCAGTTCTTC.

The chain recombines TRBV6-1 with TRBJ1-3, with D hard to call. V shed 1 base and J shed 1 base, with 14 bases lying between them. There are 17 residues in the CDR3. Germline assignment: CDR1 MNHNS and CDR2 SASEGT. CDR3 region: CASSEGSPRVSGNTIYF. CDR3 DNA: TGTGCCAGCAGTGAAGGCTCTCCTAGAGTTTCTGGAAACACCATATATTTT.

This chain connects TRBV13 to TRBJ1-5; TRBD1 might be the D (5 bases). Looked up from germline, CDR1 is PRHDT and CDR2 is FYEKMQ (reference sequence). The CDR3 loop spans 14 amino acids. V dropped 2 bases and J dropped 7 bases, with 12 bases sitting between them. CDR3 in DNA: TGTGCCAGCAGCTTATGGGGGGTGGGACAGCCCCAGCATTTT. Protein product: CASSLWGVGQPQHF.

A remark on this clone: A read error may account for a junction end that differs from germline. V and J are TRBV11-2 and TRBJ1-1; D perhaps matches TRBD1 (6 bases). In germline, CDR1 is SGHAT, CDR2 FQNNGV. This CDR3 comprises 16 residues. The CDR3 here is CAGSLDSGRGGTEAFF. The CDR3 nucleotides read TGTGCCGGCAGCTTAGATTCGGGACGAGGGGGCACTGAAGCTTTCTTT.

V gene TRBV27 combines with J gene TRBJ1-1, with 7 positions matching TRBD1. There are 19 residues in the CDR3. Germline lookup yields CDR1 MNHEY and CDR2 SMNVEV (reference sequence). The V and J ends lost 1 base and 1 base, in that order; junction bases with no gene match: 15. The CDR3 here is CASSLFRGAGGLSNTEAFF. The CDR3 nucleotides are TGTGCCAGCAGTTTATTTAGGGGAGCAGGGGGGCTATCGAACACTGAAGCTTTCTTT.